This T cell receptor beta chain came from a study of cytomegalovirus exposure and HLA in healthy donors. Study-wide points: An analysis done earlier found most TCR beta V segments productive about 87% or about 30% of the time. Researchers reported from a later analysis that most CMV-associated TCR beta chains appeared HLA-restricted. Compared with the approximately 700-donor mean, an Asian-associated ancestry cluster reportedly had fewer N-insertions, according to a later analysis.

This clone was seen only a few times. Its antigen is still unknown. The germline V and J ends were trimmed by 0 bases and 7 bases, with 10 bases remaining between them. Germline loops: CDR1 MNHNY, CDR2 SVGAGI (reference sequence). CDR3 length equals 13 residues. Both 60 Vbeta primers and 13 Jbeta primers went into the PCR. Profiling relied on immunoSEQ multiplex PCR, and the TCRdb table lists in-frame clones only, not all of them. This table has some 200,000 clones, around four fifths appearing once. The source of this sequence is a man aged 45 to 65 in good health and CMV-seronegative. V gene TRBV6-6 combines with J gene TRBJ2-7; D call uncertain. Specimen: PBMCs. CDR3 nucleotide sequence: TGTGCCAGCAGTTACTCGGAGTTACGGGAGCAGTACTTC. Translation: CASSYSELREQYF.